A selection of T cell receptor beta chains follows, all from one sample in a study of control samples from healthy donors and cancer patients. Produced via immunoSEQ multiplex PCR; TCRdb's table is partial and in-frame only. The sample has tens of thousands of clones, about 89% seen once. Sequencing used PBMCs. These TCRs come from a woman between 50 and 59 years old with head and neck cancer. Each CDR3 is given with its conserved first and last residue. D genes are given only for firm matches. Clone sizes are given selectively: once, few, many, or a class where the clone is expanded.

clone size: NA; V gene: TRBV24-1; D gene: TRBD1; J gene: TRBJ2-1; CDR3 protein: CATSERHGTGTYNEQFF; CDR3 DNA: TGTGCCACCAGTGAGCGTCATGGGACAGGAACCTACAATGAGCAGTTCTTC
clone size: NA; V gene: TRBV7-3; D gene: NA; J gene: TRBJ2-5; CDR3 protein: CASSLKYQETQYF; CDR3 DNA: TGTGCCAGCAGCTTAAAATACCAAGAGACCCAGTACTTC
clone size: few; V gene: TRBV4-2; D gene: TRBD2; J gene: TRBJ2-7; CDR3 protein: CASSQVRASGDYEQYF; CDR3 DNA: TGTGCCAGCAGCCAGGTTAGGGCTAGCGGGGACTACGAGCAGTACTTC
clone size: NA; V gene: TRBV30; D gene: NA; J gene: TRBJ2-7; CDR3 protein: CAWSLTVWDEQYF; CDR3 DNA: TGTGCCTGGAGTTTGACGGTCTGGGACGAGCAGTACTTC
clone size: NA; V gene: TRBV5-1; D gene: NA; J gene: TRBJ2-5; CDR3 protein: CASSFQGHHQETQYF; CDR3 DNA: TGCGCCAGCAGCTTCCAGGGCCATCACCAAGAGACCCAGTACTTC
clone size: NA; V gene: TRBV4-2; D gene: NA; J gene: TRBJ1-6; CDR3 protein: CASSQDRQPASPLHF; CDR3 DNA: TGTGCCAGCAGCCAAGATCGGCAGCCCGCCTCACCCCTCCACTTT
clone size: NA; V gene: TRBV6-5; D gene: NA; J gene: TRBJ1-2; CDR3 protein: CATLNTYGYTF; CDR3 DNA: TGTGCCACCCTAAACACATATGGCTACACCTTC
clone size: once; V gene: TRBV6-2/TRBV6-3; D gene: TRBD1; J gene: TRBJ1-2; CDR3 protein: CASSDPLTGGNYGYTF; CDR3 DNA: TGTGCCAGCAGTGATCCTCTAACAGGGGGCAACTATGGCTACACCTTC
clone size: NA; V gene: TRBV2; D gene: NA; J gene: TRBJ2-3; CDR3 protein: CASRWTRGDDTQYF; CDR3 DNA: TGTGCCAGCAGGTGGACTAGGGGGGATGATACGCAGTATTTT
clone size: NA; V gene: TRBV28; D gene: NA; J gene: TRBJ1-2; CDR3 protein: CASSLQGRPLYGYTF; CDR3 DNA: TGTGCCAGCAGTTTGCAGGGTCGCCCCCTCTATGGCTACACCTTC
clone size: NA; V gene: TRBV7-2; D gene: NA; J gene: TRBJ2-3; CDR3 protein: CASSLGLADTQYF; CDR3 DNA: TGTGCCAGCAGCTTAGGACTCGCAGATACGCAGTATTTT
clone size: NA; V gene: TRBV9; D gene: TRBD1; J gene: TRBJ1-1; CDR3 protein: CASSVGQAWDTEAFF; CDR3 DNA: TGTGCCAGCAGCGTCGGACAGGCTTGGGACACTGAAGCTTTCTTT
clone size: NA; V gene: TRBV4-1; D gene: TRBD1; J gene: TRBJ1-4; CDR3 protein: CASSHGFGTANEKLFF; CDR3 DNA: TGCGCCAGCAGCCACGGTTTCGGGACAGCTAATGAAAAACTGTTTTTT
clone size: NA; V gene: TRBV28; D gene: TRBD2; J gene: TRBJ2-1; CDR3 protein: CASSFPFGGVDNEQFF; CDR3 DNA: TGTGCCAGCAGTTTTCCTTTCGGGGGGGTAGACAATGAGCAGTTCTTC
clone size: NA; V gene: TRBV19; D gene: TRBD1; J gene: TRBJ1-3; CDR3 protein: CASTPQGGTGNTIYF; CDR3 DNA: TGTGCCAGTACCCCTCAGGGGGGGACTGGAAACACCATATATTTT
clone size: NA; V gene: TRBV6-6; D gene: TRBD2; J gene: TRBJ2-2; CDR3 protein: CASSTTSGGTGGELFF; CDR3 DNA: TGTGCCAGCAGCACCACTAGCGGGGGAACGGGCGGGGAGCTGTTTTTT
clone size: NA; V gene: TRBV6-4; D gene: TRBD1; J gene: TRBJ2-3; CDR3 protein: CASRQDRLTDTQYF; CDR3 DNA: TGTGCCAGCAGACAGGACAGGTTGACAGATACGCAGTATTTT
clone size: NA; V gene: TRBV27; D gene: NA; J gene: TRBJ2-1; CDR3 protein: CASSLGGGTYNEQFF; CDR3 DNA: TGTGCCAGCAGTCTAGGGGGGGGGACCTACAATGAGCAGTTCTTC
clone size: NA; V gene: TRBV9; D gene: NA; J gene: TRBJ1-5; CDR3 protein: CASSVEGDGTYQPQHF; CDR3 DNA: TGTGCCAGCAGCGTAGAAGGAGATGGGACCTATCAGCCCCAGCATTTT
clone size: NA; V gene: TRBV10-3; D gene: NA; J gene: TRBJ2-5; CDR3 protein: CAISDPERDQETQYF; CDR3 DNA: TGTGCCATCAGTGATCCGGAACGAGACCAAGAGACCCAGTACTTC
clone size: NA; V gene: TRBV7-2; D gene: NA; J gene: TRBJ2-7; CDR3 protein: CASSLNPRGQGEQYF; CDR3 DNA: TGTGCCAGCAGCTTAAACCCGAGGGGTCAAGGGGAGCAGTACTTC
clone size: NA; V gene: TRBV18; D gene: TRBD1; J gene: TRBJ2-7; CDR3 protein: CASSRDRGYEQYF; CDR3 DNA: TGTGCCAGCTCACGGGACAGGGGCTACGAGCAGTACTTC
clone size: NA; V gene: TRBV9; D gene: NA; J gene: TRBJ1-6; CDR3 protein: CASSVEGARNSPLHF; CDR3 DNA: TGTGCCAGCAGCGTAGAAGGGGCGCGTAATTCACCCCTCCACTTT
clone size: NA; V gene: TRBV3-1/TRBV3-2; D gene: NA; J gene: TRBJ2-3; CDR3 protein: CASSQEGRGTDTQYF; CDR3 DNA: TGTGCCAGCAGCCAAGAGGGCAGAGGCACAGATACGCAGTATTTT
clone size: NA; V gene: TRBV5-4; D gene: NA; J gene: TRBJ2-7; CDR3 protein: CASSAQARGTYEQYF; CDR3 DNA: TGTGCCAGCAGCGCCCAGGCCCGGGGCACCTACGAGCAGTACTTC